Listed below are T cell receptor beta chains from one sample, sequenced in a study of beta chain features in type 1 diabetes. The repertoire was sequenced with immunoSEQ multiplex PCR; TCRdb's copy has only in-frame clones and lacks some. The sample lists nearly 350,000 clones, roughly 8% occurring once. The sample was central memory CD4+ T cells from blood. These receptors originate from a woman between 18 and 30 years old in good health. CDR3s leave out the opening cysteine and the closing phenylalanine or tryptophan. D genes are given only for firm matches.

D: TRBD2; V: TRBV18; J: TRBJ2-1; CDR3: ASSPASGSEQF
D: NA; V: TRBV11-3; J: TRBJ2-7; CDR3: ASSLDQEDEQY
D: NA; V: TRBV7-9; J: TRBJ2-5; CDR3: ASSFGSRRETQY
D: NA; V: TRBV18; J: TRBJ1-1; CDR3: ASSGGGLTEAF
D: TRBD1; V: TRBV28; J: TRBJ1-2; CDR3: ASTGGQGEVLGYT
D: NA; V: TRBV11-1; J: TRBJ1-2; CDR3: ASSYDRSGGYT
D: NA; V: TRBV19; J: TRBJ1-5; CDR3: ASNNRDQPQH
D: NA; V: TRBV25-1; J: TRBJ1-2; CDR3: ASSDLGIDYGYT
D: NA; V: TRBV7-2; J: TRBJ2-7; CDR3: ASSLAAVSGYEQY
D: TRBD2; V: TRBV9; J: TRBJ2-1; CDR3: ASSTGTSVYNEQF
D: TRBD1; V: TRBV6-1; J: TRBJ1-4; CDR3: ASTDWGQGDEKLF
D: NA; V: TRBV7-2; J: TRBJ2-7; CDR3: ASSLEGLGALEQY
D: TRBD2; V: TRBV13; J: TRBJ2-7; CDR3: ASSLFLAGVGEQY
D: TRBD1; V: TRBV2; J: TRBJ1-2; CDR3: ASILDREYGYT
D: NA; V: TRBV7-2; J: TRBJ2-2; CDR3: ASRTNTNTGELF
D: TRBD2; V: TRBV5-6; J: TRBJ2-3; CDR3: ASSRGLAGGRRTDTQY
D: TRBD1; V: TRBV7-8; J: TRBJ1-5; CDR3: ASSDRTGYSNQPQH
D: NA; V: TRBV7-2; J: TRBJ2-1; CDR3: ASSLEYGGNEQF
D: TRBD2; V: TRBV9; J: TRBJ2-3; CDR3: ASSATTSAPADTQY
D: TRBD2; V: TRBV6-6; J: TRBJ2-3; CDR3: ASIASGRPDTQY
D: NA; V: TRBV19; J: TRBJ1-1; CDR3: ASSPRQYKNEAF
D: NA; V: TRBV7-2; J: TRBJ2-7; CDR3: ASSLRNPYEQY
D: NA; V: TRBV7-2; J: TRBJ2-1; CDR3: ASTPPSGNEQF
D: NA; V: TRBV18; J: TRBJ2-1; CDR3: ASSPYTSPYNEQF
D: TRBD2; V: TRBV7-2; J: TRBJ2-3; CDR3: ASSLLAGVADTQY
D: TRBD2; V: TRBV7-6; J: TRBJ2-2; CDR3: ASSLSGAGGTGELF
D: NA; V: TRBV10-3; J: TRBJ2-1; CDR3: AISESSDNEQF
D: TRBD2; V: TRBV30; J: TRBJ2-1; CDR3: AWPCREDEQF
D: TRBD1; V: TRBV5-8; J: TRBJ1-5; CDR3: ASSSDRGRYNQPQH
D: NA; V: TRBV28; J: TRBJ1-1; CDR3: AIRRDLNTEAF
D: TRBD2; V: TRBV5-1; J: TRBJ2-5; CDR3: ASSLALSGSGETQY
D: TRBD2; V: TRBV9; J: TRBJ2-1; CDR3: ASSATGTSGYNEQF
D: TRBD1; V: TRBV5-1; J: TRBJ2-5; CDR3: ASSFGQGVRGETQY
D: NA; V: TRBV6-1; J: TRBJ1-2; CDR3: ASSAEGRAYGYT
D: TRBD2; V: TRBV7-8; J: TRBJ2-2; CDR3: ASSSRTSSTGELF
D: TRBD1; V: TRBV29-1; J: TRBJ2-5; CDR3: SVQRGQGRQETQY